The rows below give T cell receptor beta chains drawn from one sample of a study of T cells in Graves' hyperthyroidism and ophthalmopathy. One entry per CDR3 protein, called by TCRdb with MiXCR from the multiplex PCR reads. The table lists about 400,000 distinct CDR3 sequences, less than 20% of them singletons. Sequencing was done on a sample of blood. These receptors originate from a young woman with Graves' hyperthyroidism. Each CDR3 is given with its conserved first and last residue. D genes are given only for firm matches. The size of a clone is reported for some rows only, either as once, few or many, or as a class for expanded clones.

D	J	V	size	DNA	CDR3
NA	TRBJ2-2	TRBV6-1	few	TGTGCCAGCAGTGAGGGAGCCGGACGGCTGTATTTT	CASSEGAGRLYF
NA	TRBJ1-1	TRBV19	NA	TGTGCCAGTCGGACGGTGGGGGACCAGAACACTGAAGCTTTCTTT	CASRTVGDQNTEAFF
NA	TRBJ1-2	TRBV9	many	TGTGCCAGCAGCCCCTCAGGGTGGGCGCGGGGCTACACCTTC	CASSPSGWARGYTF
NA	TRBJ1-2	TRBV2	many	TGTGCCAGCAGTGCCCTCCTCGCGGGAGCTAACTATGGCTACACCTTC	CASSALLAGANYGYTF
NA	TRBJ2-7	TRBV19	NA	TGTGCCAGTAGTCATCTCGGCGGAGCCTACGAGCAGTACTTC	CASSHLGGAYEQYF
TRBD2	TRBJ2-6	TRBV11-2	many	TGTGCCAGCAGCTTGGGGAGCGGGAGGGCCGCCCCTGGGGCCAACGTCCTGACTTTC	CASSLGSGRAAPGANVLTF
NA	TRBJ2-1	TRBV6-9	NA	TGTGCCAGCAGTTCCAGAACCCCTAGCTACAATGAGCAGTTCTTC	CASSSRTPSYNEQFF
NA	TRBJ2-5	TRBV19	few	TGTGCCAGTACAAGTGAGACCCAGTACTTC	CASTSETQYF
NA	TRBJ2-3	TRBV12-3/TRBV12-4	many	TGTGCCAGCGGACAGTTAGATTTGCAGTATTTT	CASGQLDLQYF
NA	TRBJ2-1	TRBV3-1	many	TGTGCCAGCAGCCAAGGGGGGGCCGAGCATGAGCAGTTCTTC	CASSQGGAEHEQFF
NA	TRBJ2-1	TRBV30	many	TGTGCCTGGAGTGCAGGGACTGCTAATGAGCAGTTCTTC	CAWSAGTANEQFF
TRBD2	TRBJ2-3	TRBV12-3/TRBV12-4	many	TGTGCCAGCAGTTTGGTTGGGCTAGCGGACCCCACAGATACGCAGTATTTT	CASSLVGLADPTDTQYF
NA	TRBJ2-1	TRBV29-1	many	TGCAGCGCCCCTCTAGGGGATGAGCAGTTCTTC	CSAPLGDEQFF
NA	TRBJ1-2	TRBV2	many	TGTGCCAGCAGCACTGGACGGTCCTATGGCTACACCTTC	CASSTGRSYGYTF
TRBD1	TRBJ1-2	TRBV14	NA	TGTGCCAGCAGCCAAGCAACCGGGACAGGGGTCTATGGCTACACCTTC	CASSQATGTGVYGYTF
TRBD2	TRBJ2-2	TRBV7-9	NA	TGTGCCAGCAGCTTCGGGGGAGGGCCCGCCGGGGAGCTGTTTTTT	CASSFGGGPAGELFF
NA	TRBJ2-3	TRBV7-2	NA	TGTGCCAGCAGCTTACCCCGGGCAGGGGACACAGATACGCAGTATTTT	CASSLPRAGDTDTQYF
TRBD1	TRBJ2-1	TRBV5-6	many	TGTGCCAGCAGCCCCTGGGGGACAGATACCTACAATGAGCAGTTCTTC	CASSPWGTDTYNEQFF
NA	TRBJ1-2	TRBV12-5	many	TGTGCTAGTGGTTTGGCGGGACACGTCTATGGCTACACCTTC	CASGLAGHVYGYTF
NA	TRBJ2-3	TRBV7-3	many	TGTGCCAGCAGTGGGGCCGCGGGGGCTGATACGCAGTATTTT	CASSGAAGADTQYF
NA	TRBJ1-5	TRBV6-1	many	TGTGCCAGCAGAGATGCGGGGAGCAATCAGCCCCAGCATTTT	CASRDAGSNQPQHF
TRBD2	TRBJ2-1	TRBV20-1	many	TGCAGTGCTAGGGGCCGGGAGGGCTCCTACAATGAGCAGTTCTTC	CSARGREGSYNEQFF
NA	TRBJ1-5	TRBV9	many	TGTGCCAGCAGCGTAAGACGGGGAAACAAAGGGTCCAATCAGCCCCAGCATTTT	CASSVRRGNKGSNQPQHF
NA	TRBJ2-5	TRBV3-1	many	TGTGCCAGCAGCCAACTGGGAGAAGAGACCCAGTACTTC	CASSQLGEETQYF
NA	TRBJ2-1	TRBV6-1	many	TGTGCCAGCAGCTTAAGTGGGGCGGGTGGGTACAATGAGCAGTTCTTC	CASSLSGAGGYNEQFF
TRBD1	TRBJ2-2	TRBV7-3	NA	TGTGCCAGCAGCCTCGAGCCCTCACGGGGACAGGTTACCGGGGAGCTGTTTTTT	CASSLEPSRGQVTGELFF
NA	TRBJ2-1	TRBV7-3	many	TGTGCCAGCACACCCGGGCCTCTCAATGAGCAGTTCTTC	CASTPGPLNEQFF
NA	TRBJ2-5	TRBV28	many	TGTGCCAGCTGCAGAGGGCCCCAAGAGACCCAGTACTTC	CASCRGPQETQYF
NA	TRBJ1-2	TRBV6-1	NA	TGTGCCAGCAGGACGGAGTTCGCTAACTATGGCTACACCTTC	CASRTEFANYGYTF
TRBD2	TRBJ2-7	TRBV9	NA	TGTGCCAGCAACGCGGGGGGACTAGCGGCTTCCTACGAGCAGTACTTC	CASNAGGLAASYEQYF
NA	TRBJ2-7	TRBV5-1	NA	TGCGCCAGCAGCTTGGGGACTACCTCCTACGAGCAGTACTTC	CASSLGTTSYEQYF
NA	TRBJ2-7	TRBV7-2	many	TGTGCCAGCAGCTTCCCCCCAGGGTACTACGAGCAGTACTTC	CASSFPPGYYEQYF
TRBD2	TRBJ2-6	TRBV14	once	TGTGCCAGCAGCCCCATGGACCCTAGCGGGAGGGCCTCTGGGGCCAACGTCCTGACTTTC	CASSPMDPSGRASGANVLTF
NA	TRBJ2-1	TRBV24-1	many	TGTGCCACCAGTGACGGTACCGAGCAGTTCTTC	CATSDGTEQFF
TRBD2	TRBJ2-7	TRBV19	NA	TGTGCCAGTAGTATTGATCGGGGGGACGAGCAGTACTTC	CASSIDRGDEQYF
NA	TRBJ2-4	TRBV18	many	TGTGCCAGCTCACCAGGACAGATAGCCAAAAACATTCAGTACTTC	CASSPGQIAKNIQYF
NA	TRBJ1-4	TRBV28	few	TGTGCCAGCAGCTCCGGGGGGTTTCGAACTAATGAAAAACTGTTTTTT	CASSSGGFRTNEKLFF
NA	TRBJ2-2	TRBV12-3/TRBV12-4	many	TGTGCCAGCAGTTTAGCGGAAGGTGTCCCCGGGGAGCTGTTTTTT	CASSLAEGVPGELFF
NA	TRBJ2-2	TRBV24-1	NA	TGTGCCACCGGGGTAGCGGCCAACACCGGGGAGCTGTTTTTT	CATGVAANTGELFF
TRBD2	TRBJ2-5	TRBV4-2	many	TGTGCCAGCAGCTCCGGGACTAGCGAAGAGACCCAGTACTTC	CASSSGTSEETQYF
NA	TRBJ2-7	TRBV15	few	TGTGCCACCAGCAGAGGTACAGGAGTCCACGAGCAGTACTTC	CATSRGTGVHEQYF
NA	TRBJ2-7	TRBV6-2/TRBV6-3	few	TGCGCCAGCAGCCAACTCGGGTCCTACTACGAGCAGTACTTC	CASSQLGSYYEQYF
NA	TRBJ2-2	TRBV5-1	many	TGCGCCAGCAGCTTGATCTGGATGAACACCGGGGAGCTGTTTTTT	CASSLIWMNTGELFF
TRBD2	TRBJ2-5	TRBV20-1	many	TGCAGTGCTAGAGTCTGGACTAGCGAAGAGACCCAGTACTTC	CSARVWTSEETQYF
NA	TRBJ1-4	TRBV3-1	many	TGTGCCAGCAGCCAAAACACCGAAAGTGAAAAACTGTTTTTT	CASSQNTESEKLFF
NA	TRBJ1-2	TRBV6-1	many	TGTGCCAGCAGTCTGCGGGGGGGGGGCTACACCTTC	CASSLRGGGYTF
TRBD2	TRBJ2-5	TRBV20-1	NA	TGCAGTGCTAGGGTGTCGGGACTAGCGGGGGGTCAAGAGACCCAGTACTTC	CSARVSGLAGGQETQYF
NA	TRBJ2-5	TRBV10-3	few	TGTGCCATCAGTCGAGGAGGGAATCAAGAGACCCAGTACTTC	CAISRGGNQETQYF
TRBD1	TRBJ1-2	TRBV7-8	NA	TGTGCCAGCAGCTCGCAGGGACAGGGTGACGGCTACACCTTC	CASSSQGQGDGYTF
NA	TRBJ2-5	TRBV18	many	TGTGCCAGCTCACCGATTGGACCAGCCCTGGGGCAAGAGACCCAGTACTTC	CASSPIGPALGQETQYF
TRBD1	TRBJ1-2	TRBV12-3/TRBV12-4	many	TGTGCCAGCAGAGAACAGGGGGTTGGCTACACCTTC	CASREQGVGYTF
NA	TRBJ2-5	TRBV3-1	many	TGTGCCAGCAGCCAAGGAGGGGAAGAGACCCAGTACTTC	CASSQGGEETQYF
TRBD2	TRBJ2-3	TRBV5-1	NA	TGCGCCAGCAGCTGGACGGGAGGAATGGATACGCAGTATTTT	CASSWTGGMDTQYF
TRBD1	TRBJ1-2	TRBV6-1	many	TGTGCCAGCAGTTACATAGGGGGCGTGGGAGGCTACACCTTC	CASSYIGGVGGYTF
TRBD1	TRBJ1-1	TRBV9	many	TGTGCCAGCAGCGCAGCATTGACAGGGGGGAACACTGAAGCTTTCTTT	CASSAALTGGNTEAFF
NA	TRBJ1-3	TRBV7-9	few	TGTGCCAGCAGCTTCGACGAAGTCATAACTGGAAACACCATATATTTT	CASSFDEVITGNTIYF
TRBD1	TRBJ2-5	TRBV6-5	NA	TGTGCCAGCAGTTACAAACAAGAGGGGGCGGAGACCCAGTACTTC	CASSYKQEGAETQYF